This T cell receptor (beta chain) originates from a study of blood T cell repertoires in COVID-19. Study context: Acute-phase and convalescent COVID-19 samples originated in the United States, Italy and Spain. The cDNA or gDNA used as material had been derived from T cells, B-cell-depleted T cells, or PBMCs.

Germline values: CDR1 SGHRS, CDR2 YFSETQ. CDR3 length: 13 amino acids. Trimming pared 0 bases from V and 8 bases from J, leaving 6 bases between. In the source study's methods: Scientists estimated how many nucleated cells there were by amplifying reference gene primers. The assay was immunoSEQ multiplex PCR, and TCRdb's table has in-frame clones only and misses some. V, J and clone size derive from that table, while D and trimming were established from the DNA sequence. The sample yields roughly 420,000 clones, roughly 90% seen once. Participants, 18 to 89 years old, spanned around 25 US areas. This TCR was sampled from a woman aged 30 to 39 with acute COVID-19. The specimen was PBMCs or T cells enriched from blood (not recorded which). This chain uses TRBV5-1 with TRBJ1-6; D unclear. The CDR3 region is CASSLASDSPLHF. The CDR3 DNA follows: TGCGCCAGCAGCTTGGCCTCAGATTCACCCCTCCACTTT.